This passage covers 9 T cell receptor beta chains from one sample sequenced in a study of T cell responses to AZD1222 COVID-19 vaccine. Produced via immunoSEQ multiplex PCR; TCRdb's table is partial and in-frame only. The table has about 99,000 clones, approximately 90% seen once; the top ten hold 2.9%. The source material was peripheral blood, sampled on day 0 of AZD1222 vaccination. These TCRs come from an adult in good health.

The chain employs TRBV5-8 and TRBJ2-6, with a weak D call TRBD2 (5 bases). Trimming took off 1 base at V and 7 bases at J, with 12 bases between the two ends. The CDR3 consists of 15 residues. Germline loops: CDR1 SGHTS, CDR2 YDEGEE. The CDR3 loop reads CASSLTTRSANVLTF. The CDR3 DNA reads TGTGCCAGCAGCTTGACCACTAGGAGCGCCAACGTCCTGACTTTC.

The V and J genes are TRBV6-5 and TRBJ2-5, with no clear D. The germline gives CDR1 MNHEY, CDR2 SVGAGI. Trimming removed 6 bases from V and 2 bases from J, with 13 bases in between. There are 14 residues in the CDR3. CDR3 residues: CASSPHESQETQYF. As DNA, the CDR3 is TGTGCCAGCAGCCCACACGAGTCGCAAGAGACCCAGTACTTC.

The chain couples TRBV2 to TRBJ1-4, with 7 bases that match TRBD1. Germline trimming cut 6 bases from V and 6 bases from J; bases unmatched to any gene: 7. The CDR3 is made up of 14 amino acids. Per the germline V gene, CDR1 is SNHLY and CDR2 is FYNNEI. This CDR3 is CASRGDRVDEKLFF. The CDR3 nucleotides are TGTGCCAGCAGGGGCGACAGGGTAGATGAAAAACTGTTTTTT.

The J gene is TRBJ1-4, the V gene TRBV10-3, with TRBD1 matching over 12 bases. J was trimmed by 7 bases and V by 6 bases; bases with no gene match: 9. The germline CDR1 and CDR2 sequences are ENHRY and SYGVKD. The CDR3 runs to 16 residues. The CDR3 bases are TGTGCCATCAGCGCCGGGGGACAGGGGGCGAGTGAAAAACTGTTTTTT. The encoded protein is CAISAGGQGASEKLFF.

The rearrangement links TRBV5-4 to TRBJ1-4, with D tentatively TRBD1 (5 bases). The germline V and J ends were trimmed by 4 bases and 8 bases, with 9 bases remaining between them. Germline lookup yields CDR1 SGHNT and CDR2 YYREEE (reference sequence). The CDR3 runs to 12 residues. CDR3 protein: CASSGTGEKLFF. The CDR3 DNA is TGTGCCAGCAGCGGGACGGGGGAAAAACTGTTTTTT.

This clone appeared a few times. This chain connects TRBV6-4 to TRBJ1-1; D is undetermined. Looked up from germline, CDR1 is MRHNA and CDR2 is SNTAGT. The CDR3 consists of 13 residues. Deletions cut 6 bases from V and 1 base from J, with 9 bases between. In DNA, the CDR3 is TGTGCCAGCAGAAGAACGGAGAACACTGAAGCTTTCTTT. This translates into CASRRTENTEAFF.

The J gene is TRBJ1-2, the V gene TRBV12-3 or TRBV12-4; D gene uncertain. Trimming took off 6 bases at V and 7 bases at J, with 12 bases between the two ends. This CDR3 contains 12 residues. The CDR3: CASSRGIVGYTF. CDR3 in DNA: TGTGCCAGCAGCCGCGGGATTGTTGGCTACACCTTC.

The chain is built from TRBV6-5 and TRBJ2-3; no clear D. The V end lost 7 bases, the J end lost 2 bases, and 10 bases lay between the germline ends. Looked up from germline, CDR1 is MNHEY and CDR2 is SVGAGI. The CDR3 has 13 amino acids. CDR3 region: CASTGRTTDTQYF. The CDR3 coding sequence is TGTGCCAGCACTGGCAGAACCACAGATACGCAGTATTTT.

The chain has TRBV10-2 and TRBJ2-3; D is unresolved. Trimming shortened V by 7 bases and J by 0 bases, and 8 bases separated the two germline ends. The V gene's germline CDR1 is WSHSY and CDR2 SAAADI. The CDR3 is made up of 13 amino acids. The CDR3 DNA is TGCGCCAGCAAAAGCCGGAGCACAGATACGCAGTATTTT. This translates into CASKSRSTDTQYF.